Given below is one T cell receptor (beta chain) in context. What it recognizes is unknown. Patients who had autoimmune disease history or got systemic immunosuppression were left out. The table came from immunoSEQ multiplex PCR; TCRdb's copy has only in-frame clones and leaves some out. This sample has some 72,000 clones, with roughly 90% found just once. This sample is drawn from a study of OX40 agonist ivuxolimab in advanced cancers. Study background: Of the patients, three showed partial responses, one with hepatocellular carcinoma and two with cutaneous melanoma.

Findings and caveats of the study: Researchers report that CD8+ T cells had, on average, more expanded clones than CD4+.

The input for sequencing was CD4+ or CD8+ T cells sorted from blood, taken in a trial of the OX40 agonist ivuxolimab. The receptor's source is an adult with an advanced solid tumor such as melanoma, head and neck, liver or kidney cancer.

CDR3 sequence (DNA): TGTGCCAGCAGCCCCGGGCAGACCTACGAGCAGTACTTC. Its protein product is CASSPGQTYEQYF. The chain recombines TRBV6-4 with TRBJ2-7; unclear D gene. In germline, CDR1 is MRHNA, CDR2 SNTAGT. The length of the CDR3 is 13 residues. V was clipped by 6 bases and J by 2 bases, with 11 bases between them.